Presented here are 18 T cell receptor beta chains from one specimen sequenced in a study of spatial heterogeneity in lung cancer. Each CDR3 protein is one row after TCRdb ran MiXCR on the 5' RACE reads. There are under 75,000 distinct CDR3 sequences in the sample; about 8% occur only once, and more than 13% lies in the top ten. The time point is: sample taken at primary tumor resection. Whole RNA, isolated from tumor, nontumor lung or frozen PBMC, was sequenced without prior sorting. Sequences were derived from PBMCs, sampled at surgery. The receptors shown here come from a female donor with early-stage non-small cell lung cancer.

This clonotype was detected a few times. The V gene is TRBV27, the J gene TRBJ2-5, with no clear D. The CDR3 is made up of 11 amino acids. V lost 5 bases and J 8 bases, leaving 9 bases between the germline ends. Germline CDR1 reads MNHEY; CDR2 reads SMNVEV (reference sequence). CDR3 DNA: TGTGCCAGCAGTCTAGAAGGAACCCAGTACTTC. This codes for CASSLEGTQYF.

J is TRBJ2-2 and V is TRBV28, with D maybe TRBD1 (5 bases). The CDR3 consists of 14 residues. The V end lost 9 bases, the J end lost 1 base, and 12 bases lay between the germline ends. Per the germline V gene, CDR1 is MDHEN and CDR2 is SYDVKM. Written as DNA, the CDR3 is TGTGCCAGTCGGCAAGGGGTGAACACCGGGGAGCTGTTTTTT. This translates into CASRQGVNTGELFF.

This clonotype was picked up many times. The chain carries TRBV28 and TRBJ1-2; no clear D. CDR3 length: 15 amino acids. Germline CDR1 reads MDHEN; CDR2 reads SYDVKM. With 7 bases removed from V and 0 bases from J, the gap between germline ends came to 15 bases. CDR3 nucleotide sequence: TGTGCCAGCACCCTTAGGGCGGGTGCTAACTATGGCTACACCTTC. Translated, it gives CASTLRAGANYGYTF.

Remarks on this clonotype: Being one base from a much bigger clone, this may be a read error. The gene calls are TRBV20-1 and TRBJ2-1; the match to TRBD2 covers 14 bases. The CDR3 runs 18 residues. Germline assignment: CDR1 DFQATT and CDR2 SNEGSKA (reference sequence). The CDR3 bases are TGCAAGGCCGACCGGGGACTAGCGGGGGACCGACCCTACAATGAGCAGTTCTTC. Encoded protein: CKADRGLAGDRPYNEQFF.

This clonotype showed up many times. As DNA, the CDR3 is TGTGCCAGCAGCCCTGACTACTACGAGCAGTACTTC. Protein: CASSPDYYEQYF. This rearrangement joins TRBV3-1 to TRBJ2-7, with a tentative D call TRBD2 (5 bases). This CDR3 has 12 residues. Germline CDR1 is LGHDT and CDR2 is YNNKEL (reference sequence). V was shortened by 4 bases and J by 3 bases, with 7 bases between the two germline ends.

The V and J genes are TRBV24-1 and TRBJ1-5; D remains unclear. Per the germline V gene, CDR1 is KGHDR and CDR2 is SFDVKD. CDR3 size: 12 residues. Trimming shortened V by 4 bases and J by 6 bases, and 6 bases separated the two germline ends. The CDR3 DNA reads TGTGCCACCAGTGAGTGGGGTCAGCCCCAGCATTTT. Protein product: CATSEWGQPQHF.

This clonotype appeared many times. This chain links TRBV4-2 with TRBJ2-1, with TRBD2 matching 11 bases. The germline gives CDR1 LGHNA, CDR2 YNFKEQ. V dropped 5 bases and J dropped 7; count of bases not matched to a gene: 7. The CDR3 covers 15 residues. The CDR3 here is CASSVGSGRGNEQFF. In DNA form, the CDR3 reads TGTGCCAGCAGCGTAGGTAGCGGGAGGGGTAATGAGCAGTTCTTC.

There are a few counts of this clonotype. The rearrangement uses TRBV20-1 and TRBJ1-1; no clear D gene. From germline, CDR1 is DFQATT and CDR2 SNEGSKA (reference sequence). This CDR3 has 14 residues. Trimming pared 6 bases from V and 4 bases from J, leaving 18 bases between. CDR3: CSASPVGTATEAFF. Here the CDR3 DNA reads TGCAGTGCCAGCCCTGTCGGTACGGCCACTGAAGCTTTCTTT.

The rearrangement joins TRBV6-2 or TRBV6-3 to TRBJ2-2; possibly TRBD1 or TRBD2 for D (5 bases each). V was shortened by 6 bases and J by 4 bases, with 18 bases between the two germline ends. Germline V CDR1 and CDR2: MNHEY, SVGEGT. CDR3 size: 16 residues. This chain's CDR3 is CASRPRAIGGTGELFF. The CDR3 DNA is TGTGCCAGCAGACCAAGGGCCATTGGGGGCACCGGGGAGCTGTTTTTT.

This clonotype was seen more than once but under ten times. This chain uses TRBV7-3 with TRBJ1-1; possible D gene TRBD1, 5 bases. This CDR3 contains 14 residues. Trimming stripped 5 bases from V and 4 bases from J, with 14 bases between. From germline, CDR1 is SGHTA and CDR2 FQGTGA. The CDR3 DNA follows: TGTGCCAGCAGCGATCAGGGTGGCAGCACTGAAGCTTTCTTT. Translating it yields CASSDQGGSTEAFF. The entire variable domain, with the rest obtained from reference TRBV7-3 and TRBJ1-1, is as follows: GAGVSQTPSNKVTEKGKYVELRCDPISGHTALYWYRQSLGQGPEFLIYFQGTGAADDSGLPNDRFFAVRPEGSVSTLKIQRTERGDSAVYLCASSDQGGSTEAFFGQGTRLTVV.

In this sample, this clonotype turned up a few times. The chain uses TRBV12-3 or TRBV12-4 and TRBJ1-2; D unresolved. V shed 5 bases and J shed 4 bases, with 11 bases lying between them. The CDR3 has 13 amino acids. CDR3 in DNA: TGTGCCAGCAGTCCTAAAGTGCTCTATGGCTACACCTTC. Protein sequence: CASSPKVLYGYTF.

This clonotype appeared many times. V gene TRBV29-1 combines with J gene TRBJ1-5; tentatively, D is TRBD1 (5 bases). This CDR3 has 13 amino acids. Germline values: CDR1 SQVTM, CDR2 ANQGSEA. V lost 6 bases and J lost 2, with 11 bases in between. CDR3 sequence (DNA): TGCAGCGTCGGGGACGGGGGCAATCAGCCCCAGCATTTT. It specifies CSVGDGGNQPQHF.

This chain joins TRBV14 and TRBJ1-5; a weak D match, TRBD1 (5 bases). Per germline, CDR1 SGHDN and CDR2 FVKESK. The V and J ends lost 3 bases and 6 bases respectively, with 12 bases between them. The CDR3 is 14 amino acids. The CDR3 loop reads CASSQWGEGQPQHF. The DNA for the CDR3 is TGTGCCAGCAGCCAGTGGGGGGAAGGTCAGCCCCAGCATTTT.

This clonotype was counted a few times. V and J are TRBV21-1 and TRBJ2-3; TRBD1 is the table's D call, not checked against the DNA. TRBV21-1 is termed a pseudogene. This CDR3 has 18 residues. The CDR3 sequence is CASSKDDRTGDSTDTQYF. Here the CDR3 DNA reads TGTGCCAGCAGCAAAGATGATCGGACAGGGGACTCCACAGATACGCAGTATTTT.

This clonotype is medium-sized by share. The rearrangement uses TRBV29-1 and TRBJ2-7; the D is unclear. This CDR3 has 13 amino acids. CDR1 SQVTM and CDR2 ANQGSEA come from the germline V gene. Trimming stripped 3 bases from V and 5 bases from J, with 14 bases between. The DNA for the CDR3 is TGCAGCGTTGACCGGCTGAGTAGAGACGAGCAGTACTTC. Its protein product is CSVDRLSRDEQYF.

J is TRBJ2-3 and V is TRBV7-2; D may match TRBD1 or TRBD2 (6 bases each). V was trimmed by 3 bases and J by 5 bases, leaving 15 bases between them. The CDR3 consists of 15 residues. From germline, CDR1 is SGHTA and CDR2 FQGNSA. CDR3 region: CASSFLWGAGDTQYF. DNA of the CDR3: TGTGCCAGCAGCTTCCTTTGGGGGGCGGGAGATACGCAGTATTTT.

This clonotype is classed as medium-sized. The V and J genes are TRBV10-2 and TRBJ1-1; D is unclear. Germline values: CDR1 WSHSY, CDR2 SAAADI. The CDR3 runs to 13 residues. The V and J ends lost 3 bases and 5 bases respectively, with 10 bases between them. This chain's CDR3 is CASSDWGGTEAFF. The CDR3 coding sequence is TGCGCCAGCAGTGATTGGGGTGGAACTGAAGCTTTCTTT.

There are a few counts of this clonotype. The chain joins TRBV3-1 to TRBJ1-6, with TRBD1 as a possible D gene (6 bases). CDR3 length: 15 amino acids. V was clipped by 4 bases and J by 7 bases, with 14 bases between them. CDR1 and CDR2 (germline): LGHDT, YNNKEL (reference sequence). CDR3 sequence: CASSLRTGKNSPLHF. The CDR3 DNA reads TGTGCCAGCAGCCTCCGTACAGGGAAGAATTCACCCCTCCACTTT.